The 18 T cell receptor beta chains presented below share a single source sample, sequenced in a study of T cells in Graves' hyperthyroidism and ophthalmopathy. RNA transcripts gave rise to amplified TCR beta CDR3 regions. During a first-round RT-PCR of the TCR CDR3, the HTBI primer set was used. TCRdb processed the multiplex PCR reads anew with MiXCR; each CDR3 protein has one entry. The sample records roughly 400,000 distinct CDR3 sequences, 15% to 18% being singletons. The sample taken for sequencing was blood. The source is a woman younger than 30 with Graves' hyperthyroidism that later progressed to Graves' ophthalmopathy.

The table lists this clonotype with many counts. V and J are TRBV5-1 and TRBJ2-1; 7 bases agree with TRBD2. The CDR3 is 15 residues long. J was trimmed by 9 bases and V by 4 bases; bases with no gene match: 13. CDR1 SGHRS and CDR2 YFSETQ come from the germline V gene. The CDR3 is CASSLTSEAKGEQFF. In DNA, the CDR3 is TGCGCCAGCAGCCTAACTAGCGAGGCTAAGGGTGAGCAGTTCTTC. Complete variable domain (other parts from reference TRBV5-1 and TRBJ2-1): KAGVTQTPRYLIKTRGQQVTLSCSPISGHRSVSWYQQTPGQGLQFLFEYFSETQRNKGNFPGRFSGRQFSNSRSEMNVSTLELGDSALYLCASSLTSEAKGEQFFGPGTRLTVL.

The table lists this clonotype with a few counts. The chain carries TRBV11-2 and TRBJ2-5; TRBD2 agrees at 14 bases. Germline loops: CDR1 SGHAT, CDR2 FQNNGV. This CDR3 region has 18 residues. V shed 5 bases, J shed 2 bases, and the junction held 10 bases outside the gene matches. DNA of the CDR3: TGTGCCAGCAGCCCCGGACTAGCGGGAGGCCGAGGGCAAGAGACCCAGTACTTC. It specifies CASSPGLAGGRGQETQYF.

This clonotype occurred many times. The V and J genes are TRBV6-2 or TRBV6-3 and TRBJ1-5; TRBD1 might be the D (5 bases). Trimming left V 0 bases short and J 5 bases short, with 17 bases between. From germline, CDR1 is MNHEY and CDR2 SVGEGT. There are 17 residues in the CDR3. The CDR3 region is CASSYSFGGSPDQPQHF. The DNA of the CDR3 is TGTGCCAGCAGTTACTCGTTTGGGGGATCCCCCGATCAGCCCCAGCATTTT.

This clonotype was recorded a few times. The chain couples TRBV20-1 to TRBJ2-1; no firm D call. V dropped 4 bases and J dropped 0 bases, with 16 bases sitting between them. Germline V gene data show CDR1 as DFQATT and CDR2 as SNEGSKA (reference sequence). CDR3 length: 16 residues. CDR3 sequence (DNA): TGCAGTGCTACCCTGACTTTAGCTAGCTCCTACAATGAGCAGTTCTTC. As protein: CSATLTLASSYNEQFF.

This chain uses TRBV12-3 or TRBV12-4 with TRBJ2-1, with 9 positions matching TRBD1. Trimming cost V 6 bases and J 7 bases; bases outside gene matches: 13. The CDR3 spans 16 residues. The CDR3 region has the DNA TGTGCCAGCAGCTACTCCGGGACAGGGTGGGCTAATGAGCAGTTCTTC. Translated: CASSYSGTGWANEQFF.

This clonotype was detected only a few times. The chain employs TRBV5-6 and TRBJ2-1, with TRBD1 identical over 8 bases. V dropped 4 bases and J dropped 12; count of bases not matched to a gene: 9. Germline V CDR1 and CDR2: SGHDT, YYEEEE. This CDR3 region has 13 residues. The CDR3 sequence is CASSPGPDRGQFF. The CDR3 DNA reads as TGTGCCAGCAGCCCAGGGCCTGACAGGGGGCAGTTCTTC.

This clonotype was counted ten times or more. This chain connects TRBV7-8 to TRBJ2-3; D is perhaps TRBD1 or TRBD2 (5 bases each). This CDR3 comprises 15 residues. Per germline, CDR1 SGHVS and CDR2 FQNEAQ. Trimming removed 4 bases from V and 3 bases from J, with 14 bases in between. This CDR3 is CASSSRDLWTDTQYF. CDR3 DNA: TGTGCCAGCAGCTCCCGGGACCTCTGGACAGATACGCAGTATTTT.

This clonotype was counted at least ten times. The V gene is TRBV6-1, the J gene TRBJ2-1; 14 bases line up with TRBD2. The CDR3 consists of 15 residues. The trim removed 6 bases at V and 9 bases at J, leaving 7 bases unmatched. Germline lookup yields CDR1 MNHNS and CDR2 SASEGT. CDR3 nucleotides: TGTGCCAGCAGACCCGGGACTAGCGGGAGTGGTGAGCAGTTCTTC. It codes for CASRPGTSGSGEQFF.

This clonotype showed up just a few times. CDR3 sequence reads: CATSQPGQGNEKLFF. The CDR3 nucleotides read TGTGCCACCAGTCAGCCGGGACAGGGGAATGAAAAACTGTTTTTT. V is TRBV24-1 and J is TRBJ1-4; 10 bases are shared with TRBD1. This CDR3 region has 15 residues. CDR1 is KGHDR and CDR2 is SFDVKD in the germline V gene. Losses at the gene ends were 6 bases for V and 5 bases for J; bases not matched to a gene: 5.

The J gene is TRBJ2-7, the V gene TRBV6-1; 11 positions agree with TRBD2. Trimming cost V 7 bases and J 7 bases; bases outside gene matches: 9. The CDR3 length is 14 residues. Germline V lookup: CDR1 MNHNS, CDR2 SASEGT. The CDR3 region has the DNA TGTGCCAGCAAACTAGCGGGAGATTGGCGAGAGCAGTACTTC. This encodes CASKLAGDWREQYF.

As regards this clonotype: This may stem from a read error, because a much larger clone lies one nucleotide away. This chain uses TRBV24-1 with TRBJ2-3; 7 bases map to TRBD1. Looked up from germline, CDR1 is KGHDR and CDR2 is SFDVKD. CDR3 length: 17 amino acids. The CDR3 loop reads CATSDLRDSHSTDTRYF. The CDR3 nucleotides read TGTGCCACCAGTGATTTGCGGGACAGCCACAGCACAGATACGCGGTATTTT.

For the CDR3, the DNA is TGTGCCAGTGACAGTGCCTACGAGCAGTACTTC. This codes for CASDSAYEQYF. The gene calls are TRBV2 and TRBJ2-7, with a tentative D call TRBD1 (5 bases). The CDR3 is made up of 11 amino acids. Germline CDR1 and CDR2: SNHLY and FYNNEI. Trimming took 9 bases from V and 2 from J, leaving 8 bases between them.

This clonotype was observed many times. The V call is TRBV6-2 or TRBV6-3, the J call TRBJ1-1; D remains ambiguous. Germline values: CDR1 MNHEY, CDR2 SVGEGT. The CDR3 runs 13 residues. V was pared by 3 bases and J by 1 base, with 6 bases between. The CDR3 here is CASSYQRNTEAFF. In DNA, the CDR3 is TGTGCCAGCAGTTATCAAAGGAACACTGAAGCTTTCTTT.

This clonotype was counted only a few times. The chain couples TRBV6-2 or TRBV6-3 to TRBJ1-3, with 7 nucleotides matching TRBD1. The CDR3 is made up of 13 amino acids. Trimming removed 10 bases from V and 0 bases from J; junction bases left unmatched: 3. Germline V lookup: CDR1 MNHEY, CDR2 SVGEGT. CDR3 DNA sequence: TGTGCCACCAGACAGGGCTCTGGAAACACCATATATTTT. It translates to CATRQGSGNTIYF.

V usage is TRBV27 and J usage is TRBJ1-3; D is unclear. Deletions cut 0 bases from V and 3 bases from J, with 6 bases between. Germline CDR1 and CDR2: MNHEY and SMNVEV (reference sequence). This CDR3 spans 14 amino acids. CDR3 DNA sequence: TGTGCCAGCAGTTTATCCGCCGGTGGAAACACCATATATTTT. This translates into CASSLSAGGNTIYF.

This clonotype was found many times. CDR3 sequence reads: CASSLAYRETQYF. In DNA, the CDR3 is TGTGCCAGCAGCTTAGCGTACCGGGAGACCCAGTACTTC. The genes are TRBV11-1 and TRBJ2-5; D unclear. Per germline, CDR1 SGHAT and CDR2 FQDESV (reference sequence). The CDR3 length is 13 residues. Trimming cost V 0 bases and J 5 bases, with 7 bases left between them.

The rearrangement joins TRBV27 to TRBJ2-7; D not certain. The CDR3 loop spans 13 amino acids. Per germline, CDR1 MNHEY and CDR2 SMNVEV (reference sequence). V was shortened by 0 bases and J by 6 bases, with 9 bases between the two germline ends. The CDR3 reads CASSLSPASEQYF. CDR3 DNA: TGTGCCAGCAGTTTATCGCCGGCGAGCGAGCAGTACTTC.

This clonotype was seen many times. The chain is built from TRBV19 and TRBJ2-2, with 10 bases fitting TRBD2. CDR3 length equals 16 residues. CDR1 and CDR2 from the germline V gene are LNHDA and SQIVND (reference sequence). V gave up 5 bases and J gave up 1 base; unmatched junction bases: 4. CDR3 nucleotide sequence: TGTGCCAGTAGTGCCTGGACTAGCGGGAACACCGGGGAGCTGTTTTTT. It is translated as CASSAWTSGNTGELFF.